The T cell receptor (beta chain) under discussion was sequenced for a study of shared T cell receptors in the human thymus. Profiling relied on immunoSEQ multiplex PCR, and the TCRdb table lists in-frame clones only, not all of them. The sample gives about 710,000 clones, around 87% of which show up once; about 0.0094% is in the top ten. Trimming removed 0 bases at V and 2 bases at J, with 9 bases between. Germline CDR1 is MNHEY and CDR2 is SMNVEV (reference sequence). This CDR3 contains 15 residues. These same data were also listed under a study on human thymus T cells. That work adds: Reports from related research described highly overlapping thymic repertoires among unrelated individuals.

What was sequenced was thymocytes. This sequence originates from a boy less than two years old with a congenital heart defect. This chain uses TRBV27 with TRBJ2-3; unclear D gene. The CDR3 loop reads CASSLSPGYTDTQYF. CDR3 coding DNA: TGTGCCAGCAGTTTATCTCCAGGCTACACAGATACGCAGTATTTT.